These 20 T cell receptor beta chains originate from one sample sequenced in a study of blood T cell repertoires in COVID-19. Data came from immunoSEQ multiplex PCR; TCRdb stores just in-frame clones and leaves some out. Of 250,000 to 300,000 clones in the sample, about 89% were seen once. The sample comprised PBMCs or T cells enriched from blood (not recorded which). These receptors originate from a woman between 35 and 50 years old who had recovered from COVID-19.

The chain employs TRBV11-2 and TRBJ1-3, with D perhaps matching TRBD1 (5 bases). Trimming took 4 bases from V and 6 from J, leaving 13 bases between them. CDR1 is SGHAT, CDR2 FQNNGV, per germline. The CDR3 is 14 residues long. CDR3 nucleotides: TGTGCCAGCAGCTCCGTCCCCAGGGCAAACACCATATATTTT. It codes for CASSSVPRANTIYF.

The table lists this clone with a count of one. The chain recombines TRBV3-1 (or the pseudogene TRBV3-2) with TRBJ2-3; 7 bases fit TRBD2. CDR1 and CDR2 from the germline V gene are LGHDT and YNNKEL (reference sequence). The CDR3 runs to 12 residues. The V gene end was trimmed by 1 base and the J gene end by 12 bases; junction bases not matched to a gene: 4. CDR3: CASSQVGGTQYF. CDR3 DNA: TGTGCCAGCAGCCAAGTGGGGGGGACTCAGTATTTT.

V is TRBV9 and J is TRBJ1-3, with 8 nucleotides matching TRBD1. V was clipped by 4 bases and J by 4 bases; unmatched bases: 7. The V gene's germline CDR1 is SGDLS and CDR2 YYNGEE. This CDR3 has 15 residues. The CDR3 here is CASSYSRGLGNTIYF. Written as DNA, the CDR3 is TGTGCCAGCAGCTATAGCAGGGGGCTAGGAAACACCATATATTTT. Using reference TRBV9 and TRBJ1-3 for the parts outside the CDR3, the full variable domain is DSGVTQTPKHLITATGQRVTLRCSPRSGDLSVYWYQQSLDQGLQFLIQYYNGEERAKGNILERFSAQQFPDLHSELNLSSLELGDSALYFCASSYSRGLGNTIYFGEGSWLTVV.

The rearrangement joins TRBV5-4 to TRBJ1-1; D may be TRBD1 (5 bases). Trimming pared 2 bases from V and 1 base from J, leaving 12 bases between. Germline lookup yields CDR1 SGHNT and CDR2 YYREEE (reference sequence). The CDR3 is 15 amino acids. CDR3 nucleotide sequence: TGTGCCAGCAGCTTCCAGGGAGGTAAGAACACTGAAGCTTTCTTT. As protein: CASSFQGGKNTEAFF.

The rearrangement joins TRBV21-1 to TRBJ1-4; TRBD1, the D gene given by the table, was not confirmed from the DNA. TRBV21-1 counts as a pseudogene. This CDR3 contains 17 residues. CDR3 sequence: CASTPQGKYATNEKLFF. DNA for the CDR3: TGTGCCAGCACCCCACAGGGAAAATACGCAACTAATGAAAAACTGTTTTTT.

The chain uses TRBV2 and TRBJ1-6; D is unresolved. The CDR3 runs 13 residues. V gave up 6 bases and J gave up 5 bases, with 8 bases separating them. CDR1 SNHLY and CDR2 FYNNEI come from the germline V gene. CDR3 region: CASRYSDNSPLHF. CDR3 nucleotide sequence: TGTGCCAGCAGATACAGTGATAATTCACCCCTCCACTTT.

This clone was counted once. The chain uses TRBV27 and TRBJ1-2; 9 bases match TRBD1. CDR1 MNHEY and CDR2 SMNVEV come from the germline V gene (reference sequence). The trim removed 4 bases at V and 4 bases at J, leaving 16 bases unmatched. The CDR3 consists of 18 residues. This chain's CDR3 is CASSSRTPRQGVVYGYTF. Written as DNA, the CDR3 is TGTGCCAGCAGTTCTAGGACCCCTCGACAGGGGGTGGTCTATGGCTACACCTTC.

V and J are TRBV10-1 and TRBJ1-1, with 8 bases fitting TRBD1. The V segment lost 8 bases and the J segment 6 bases; nucleotides outside the gene matches: 17. From germline, CDR1 is WNHNN and CDR2 SYGVQD (reference sequence). There are 16 residues in the CDR3. The CDR3 spells CASFFHRGSGPSEAFF. CDR3 DNA sequence: TGCGCCAGCTTCTTCCACAGGGGGTCGGGGCCCTCTGAAGCTTTCTTT.

The chain is built from TRBV11-2 and TRBJ1-1; possible D gene TRBD1, 5 bases. The length of the CDR3 is 14 residues. Germline V gene lookup returns CDR1 SGHAT and CDR2 FQNNGV. V shed 5 bases and J shed 2 bases, with 12 bases lying between them. CDR3 loop: CASSPGTLNTEAFF. CDR3 nucleotide sequence: TGTGCCAGCAGCCCGGGGACTCTAAACACTGAAGCTTTCTTT.

The rearrangement links TRBV6-2 or TRBV6-3 to TRBJ2-5, with D unresolved. This CDR3 is 10 amino acids long. V lost 5 bases and J 5 bases, leaving 3 bases between the germline ends. Germline CDR1 MNHEY, CDR2 SVGEGT. Written as DNA, the CDR3 is TGTGCCAGCAGTCGGGAGACCCAGTACTTC. Amino acids: CASSRETQYF.

V gene TRBV5-4 combines with J gene TRBJ2-2, with 12 bases matching TRBD2. V lost 4 bases and J lost 6; bases outside the gene matches: 7. CDR3 length: 16 residues. Germline lookup yields CDR1 SGHNT and CDR2 YYREEE (reference sequence). CDR3 residues: CASSLPLAGGPGELFF. The CDR3 coding sequence is TGTGCCAGCAGCCTCCCACTAGCGGGAGGCCCCGGGGAGCTGTTTTTT. The complete variable domain, with remaining parts taken from reference TRBV5-4 and TRBJ2-2, reads ETGVTQSPTHLIKTRGQQVTLRCSSQSGHNTVSWYQQALGQGPQFIFQYYREEENGRGNFPPRFSGLQFPNYSSELNVNALELDDSALYLCASSLPLAGGPGELFFGEGSRLTVL.

This clone was picked up one time. V gene TRBV15 combines with J gene TRBJ1-1; perhaps TRBD1 as D (6 bases). Germline CDR1 and CDR2: LNHNV and YYDKDF (reference sequence). V dropped 0 bases and J dropped 6 bases, with 23 bases sitting between them. This CDR3 region has 18 residues. CDR3 region: CATSRDLGQGLASAEAFF. The CDR3 DNA reads TGTGCCACCAGCAGAGACTTGGGGCAGGGGTTAGCTTCGGCTGAAGCTTTCTTT.

Notes on this clone: At one boundary the junction diverges from the germline segment, which might be a read error. J is TRBJ1-1 and V is TRBV18; unclear D gene. The germline V gene encodes CDR1 KGHSH and CDR2 LQKENI. This CDR3 has 11 amino acids. In DNA form, the CDR3 reads TGTGCCAGCTCATCAAACAGTGAAGCTTTCTTT. Translated: CASSSNSEAFF.

The chain recombines TRBV19 with TRBJ2-7; TRBD1 agrees at 9 bases. CDR3 length equals 14 residues. Unmatched junction bases numbered 5, after V lost 5 bases and J lost 3 bases. From germline, CDR1 is LNHDA and CDR2 SQIVND (reference sequence). CDR3 nucleotides: TGTGCCAGTAGTCGAGGGACAGGGTTCTACGAGCAGTACTTC. Amino acid sequence: CASSRGTGFYEQYF.

This chain links TRBV5-6 with TRBJ2-5; tentatively, D is TRBD1 (7 bases). Between the trimmed V and J ends, which lost 4 bases and 2 bases, there was a span of 15 bases. This CDR3 spans 15 amino acids. CDR1 and CDR2 (germline): SGHDT, YYEEEE. The CDR3 spells CASSSAGQLQETQYF. As DNA, the CDR3 is TGTGCCAGCAGCAGCGCGGGACAGCTGCAAGAGACCCAGTACTTC.

This chain connects TRBV18 to TRBJ1-2; TRBD1 aligns across 7 bases. V gave up 1 base and J gave up 4 bases; unmatched junction bases: 6. Germline V CDR1 and CDR2: KGHSH, LQKENI. The CDR3 has 15 residues. CDR3 nucleotide sequence: TGTGCCAGCTCACCACGGATGGACAGGAGCTATGGCTACACCTTC. Translating gives CASSPRMDRSYGYTF.

The table lists this clone with a count of one. J is TRBJ2-7 and V is TRBV5-6, with TRBD2 matching 9 bases. With 3 bases clipped from V and 0 bases from J, the junction kept 4 bases outside the gene matches. Germline V gene lookup returns CDR1 SGHDT and CDR2 YYEEEE. The CDR3 extends over 15 amino acids. This CDR3 reads CASSSISGSSYEQYF. CDR3 sequence (DNA): TGTGCCAGCAGCTCGATTAGCGGGAGCTCCTACGAGCAGTACTTC.

This chain links TRBV7-9 with TRBJ1-1; 11 bases match TRBD1. Per the germline V gene, CDR1 is SEHNR and CDR2 is FQNEAQ (reference sequence). This CDR3 comprises 14 residues. Unmatched junction bases numbered 10, after V lost 6 bases and J lost 10 bases. CDR3 amino acids: CASSGQGAHVIAFF. In DNA form, the CDR3 reads TGTGCCAGCAGTGGACAGGGGGCGCATGTAATAGCTTTCTTT. Together with reference TRBV7-9 and TRBJ1-1, the CDR3 gives the full variable domain: DTGVSQNPRHKITKRGQNVTFRCDPISEHNRLYWYRQTLGQGPEFLTYFQNEAQLEKSRLLSDRFSAERPKGSFSTLEIQRTEQGDSAMYLCASSGQGAHVIAFFGQGTRLTVV.

The V and J genes are TRBV6-5 and TRBJ1-2, with D hard to call. V lost 0 bases and J lost 4, with 6 bases in between. The CDR3 sequence is 13 residues long. The germline CDR1 and CDR2 sequences are MNHEY and SVGAGI. For the CDR3, the DNA is TGTGCCAGCAGTTACTCGAGCTTCTATGGCTACACCTTC. This encodes CASSYSSFYGYTF.

The gene calls are TRBV5-3 and TRBJ1-2, with TRBD1 identical over 11 bases. TRBV5-3 is known as an ORF, though its function is uncertain. The CDR3 runs 17 residues. J was trimmed by 2 bases and V by 2 bases; bases with no gene match: 8. CDR3 in amino acids: CARSFRDRGNQNYGYTF. In nucleotides, the CDR3 is TGTGCCAGAAGCTTCCGGGACAGGGGGAATCAAAACTATGGCTACACCTTC.